The clone carrying this T cell receptor beta chain was observed a handful of times. Its antigen is currently unknown. For repertoire sequencing, the TCR beta CDR3 regions were amplified from RNA transcripts. First-round RT-PCR with HTBI primers preceded a second-round multiplex PCR. Each CDR3 protein is one row after TCRdb ran MiXCR on the multiplex PCR reads. The data show 650,000 to 900,000 distinct CDR3 sequences, approximately 40% seen once. This sample stems from a study of Graves' ophthalmopathy and Graves' hyperthyroidism. Broader study findings: Blood also contained most of the expanded thyroid clonotypes above 0.001 frequency.

Each donor who had ophthalmopathy showed moderate-to-severe activity, a CAS of ≥3, a NOSPECS of ≥4, and a duration under 3 months. Certain patients, namely those with other autoimmune diseases, uncontrolled infections, pregnancy or lactation, were excluded. The CDR3 spans 14 residues. The germline V gene has CDR1 SNHLY and CDR2 FYNNEI. V shed 5 bases and J shed 4 bases, with 15 bases lying between them. The specimen was peripheral blood. The chain has TRBV2 and TRBJ2-7; a possible D gene is TRBD1 (6 bases). The clonotype originates from an adult man with Graves' ophthalmopathy. The CDR3 loop reads CASSLGHGPYEQYF. The CDR3 nucleotides read TGTGCCAGCAGTTTGGGACACGGCCCTTACGAGCAGTACTTC.